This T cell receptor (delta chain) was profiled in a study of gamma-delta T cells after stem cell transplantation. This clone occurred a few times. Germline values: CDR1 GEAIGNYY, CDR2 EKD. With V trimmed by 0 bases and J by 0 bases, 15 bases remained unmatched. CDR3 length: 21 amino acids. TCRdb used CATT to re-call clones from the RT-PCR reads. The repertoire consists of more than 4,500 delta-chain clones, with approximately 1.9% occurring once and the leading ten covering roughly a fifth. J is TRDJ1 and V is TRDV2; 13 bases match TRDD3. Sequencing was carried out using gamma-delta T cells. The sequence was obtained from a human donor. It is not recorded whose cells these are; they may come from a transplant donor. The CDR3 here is CACDTVPRLGDTLSNTDKLIF. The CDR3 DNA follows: TGTGCCTGTGACACCGTTCCCCGACTGGGGGATACGCTATCCAACACCGATAAACTCATCTTT.